The clone carrying this TCR beta chain was detected only a few times. Its antigen is not identified. CDR1 is SEHNR, CDR2 FQNEAQ, per germline (reference sequence). Trimming removed 0 bases at V and 4 bases at J, with 7 bases between. The CDR3 is 14 residues long. One entry per CDR3 protein results from TCRdb running MiXCR on the reads. This sample has nearly 650,000 distinct CDR3 sequences, with 24% found just once. The record originates from a study of T cell repertoires in cytomegalovirus infection. Study-level information: Public signatures in TCR beta pointed to CMV infection and matching HLA type. Regarding the study as a whole: It was HLA-C-restricted CMV-specific TCR beta clonotypes that dominated the response ex vivo. Accumulated public TCR beta family frequency recognized individuals carrying CMV together with the relevant HLA.

Sequencing input: CD8+ T cells from PBMCs. J is TRBJ2-1 and V is TRBV7-9; D is uncertain. The clonotype comes from a human donor in good health (CMV status not recorded). Some clones in this sample may be carry-over from other donors' samples. The CDR3 sequence is CASSLAIGYNEQFF. The CDR3 coding sequence is TGTGCCAGCAGCTTAGCGATAGGTTACAATGAGCAGTTCTTC.